A selection of T cell receptor beta chains follows, all from one sample in a study of memory CD4+ T cells and cytomegalovirus serostatus. The method was immunoSEQ multiplex PCR; TCRdb's version includes in-frame clones alone and lacks a portion of them. The data hold about 57,000 clones, with approximately 79% observed a single time. Sequences were obtained from memory CD4+ T cells from blood. The receptors come from an adult in good health and CMV-seronegative. CDR3s include the opening cysteine and the closing phenylalanine or tryptophan. The order of the fields is J gene, D gene, V gene, clone size, CDR3 DNA, CDR3 protein. The D gene is left open where the match is weak. Some rows mark clone size as missing; the rest say once, few, many or name a class of expanded clone.

TRBJ2-2 | TRBD2 | TRBV5-5 | NA | TGTGCCAGCAGCTTGGCCGGGGGGGAAAACACCGGGGAGCTGTTTTTT | CASSLAGGENTGELFF
TRBJ2-7 | TRBD1 | TRBV5-5 | NA | TGTGCCAGCAGCTTAAGTTTAGGACAGGGATACGAGCAGTACTTC | CASSLSLGQGYEQYF
TRBJ1-4 | TRBD1 | TRBV7-6 | few | TGTGCCAGCAGCCAGGGACAGGGAGGTGAAAAACTGTTTTTT | CASSQGQGGEKLFF
TRBJ1-6 | TRBD1 | TRBV7-9 | NA | TGTGCCAGCAGGGGGACAGATAATTCACCCCTCCACTTT | CASRGTDNSPLHF
TRBJ1-6 | NA | TRBV9 | NA | TGTGCCAGCAGCCCGATGGGGGCAGGGCAGAATTCACCCCTCCACTTT | CASSPMGAGQNSPLHF
TRBJ2-7 | TRBD2 | TRBV2 | NA | TGTGCCAGAACGGGGGGAGCGGGCCTCTACGAGCAGTACTTC | CARTGGAGLYEQYF
TRBJ2-7 | NA | TRBV5-1 | NA | TGCGCCAGCAGCCCCACGTTTACCTACGAGCAGTACTTC | CASSPTFTYEQYF
TRBJ1-1 | NA | TRBV18 | NA | TGTGCCAGCTCACCACAGGGTCCGGCCACGAACACTGAAGCTTTCTTT | CASSPQGPATNTEAFF
TRBJ2-2 | NA | TRBV30 | medium-sized | TGTGCCTGGAATAGGCGGTCGGGACCGAACACCGGGGAGCTGTTTTTT | CAWNRRSGPNTGELFF
TRBJ2-1 | NA | TRBV29-1 | NA | TGCAGCGTTGATGGCCGCTACAATGAGCAGTTCTTC | CSVDGRYNEQFF
TRBJ2-1 | NA | TRBV28 | NA | TGTGCCAGCAAATCCGTCAATGAGCAGTTCTTC | CASKSVNEQFF
TRBJ2-7 | NA | TRBV12-5 | NA | TGTGCTAGTGGTGTCCTCGGGTCCTCCGGCGAGCAGTACTTC | CASGVLGSSGEQYF
TRBJ2-4 | NA | TRBV30 | NA | TGTGCCAACCTCGGAGGGAACATTCAGTACTTC | CANLGGNIQYF
TRBJ2-4 | NA | TRBV2 | NA | TGTGCCAGCACCGTGGGCCCCATTCAGTACTTC | CASTVGPIQYF